The sequence of this T cell receptor beta chain was determined in a study of CD8+CD57+ T cells in acquired aplastic anemia. The CDR3 extends over 14 amino acids. V lost 5 bases and J 6 bases, leaving 17 bases between the germline ends. Study results and caveats: The CD8+ Simpson's diversity of patients and controls was not significantly different. The number of CD8+ CDR3 sequences shared by patients and controls was roughly 30.

This clonotype was counted between two and nine times. Its antigen is not known. A much larger clone is a single base away; this may be a read error. TCR beta VDJ and CDR3 profiles were obtained from a genomic DNA template. TCRdb analysed the reads with MiXCR anew, one entry per CDR3 protein. Of some 140,000 distinct CDR3 sequences listed, roughly 54% were seen once; the top ten hold about 12%. CD8+CD57+ cell expansion had been shown by flow cytometry in patients chosen for sequencing. V usage is TRBV12-3 or TRBV12-4 and J usage is TRBJ2-7; maybe TRBD1 (6 bases). Sequenced: sorted CD4+, CD8+, or CD8+CD57+ T cells (not recorded which) from PBMCs. This clonotype was obtained from a human donor with aplastic anemia. CDR3: CASSRTVTGSEQYF. As DNA, the CDR3 is TGTGCCAGCAGTCGCACCGTGACAGGTTCCGAGCAGTACTTC.